These 30 T cell receptor beta chains share one sample of origin, sequenced in a study of control samples from healthy donors and cancer patients. Only in-frame clones appear in the TCRdb table, and some are missing; sequencing was by immunoSEQ multiplex PCR. The data show 85,000 to 100,000 clones, around 80% seen once. The sequenced sample was blood. Receptor source: a man in his sixties in good health.

V and J are TRBV2 and TRBJ2-7; D is undetermined. CDR1 is SNHLY and CDR2 is FYNNEI in the germline V gene. V was trimmed by 7 bases and J by 2 bases, leaving 15 bases between them. The CDR3 extends over 14 amino acids. CDR3 sequence reads: CASMLSAGTYEQYF. In DNA, the CDR3 is TGTGCCAGCATGTTGTCGGCCGGAACCTACGAGCAGTACTTC.

This rearrangement joins TRBV4-2 to TRBJ2-4; TRBD2 aligns across 10 bases. The CDR3 has 18 amino acids. Germline CDR1 is LGHNA and CDR2 is YNFKEQ. V lost 3 bases, J lost 5 bases, and 13 bases stayed unmatched. The CDR3 is CASSHPYGGLASQNIQYF. For the CDR3, the DNA is TGTGCCAGCAGCCATCCGTACGGGGGACTAGCGTCGCAAAACATTCAGTACTTC.

The V and J genes are TRBV4-1 and TRBJ1-5; maybe TRBD1 (5 bases). V lost 7 bases, J lost 0 bases, and 16 bases lay in between. CDR1 is MGHRA and CDR2 is YSYEKL in the germline V gene. The CDR3 is 16 residues long. The CDR3 loop is CASKGTPGASNQPQHF. For the CDR3, the DNA is TGCGCCAGCAAGGGGACCCCTGGGGCTAGCAATCAGCCCCAGCATTTT.

The chain joins TRBV5-1 to TRBJ2-1, with D hard to call. This CDR3 has 12 amino acids. Looked up from germline, CDR1 is SGHRS and CDR2 is YFSETQ. Trimming removed 2 bases at V and 5 bases at J, with 5 bases between. CDR3 residues: CASSLQNNEQFF. CDR3 sequence (DNA): TGCGCCAGCAGCTTACAGAACAATGAGCAGTTCTTC.

The V and J genes are TRBV27 and TRBJ2-1; D could derive from TRBD1 or TRBD2 (7 bases each). V was clipped by 3 bases and J by 5 bases, with 14 bases between them. The germline V gene encodes CDR1 MNHEY and CDR2 SMNVEV (reference sequence). The CDR3 covers 15 residues. Here the CDR3 reads CASSFWGGQNNEQFF. The DNA for the CDR3 is TGTGCCAGCAGTTTTTGGGGGGGACAGAACAATGAGCAGTTCTTC.

The chain couples TRBV10-3 to TRBJ2-1; a weak D match, TRBD1 (6 bases). V lost 8 bases to trimming and J lost 3 bases, with 17 bases between them. Per germline, CDR1 ENHRY and CDR2 SYGVKD. The CDR3 loop spans 15 amino acids. The CDR3 nucleotides read TGTGCCATCGAATCCACAGGGTCAGGCTACAATGAGCAGTTCTTC. The encoded protein is CAIESTGSGYNEQFF.

The CDR3 spells CASGSQKEDQQETQYF. In DNA, the CDR3 is TGTGCTAGTGGTTCCCAAAAAGAGGACCAACAAGAGACCCAGTACTTC. The genes are TRBV12-5 and TRBJ2-5, with D uncertain. Germline V gene sequence: CDR1 LGHNT, CDR2 FRNRAP. With 4 bases removed from V and 2 bases from J, the gap between germline ends came to 17 bases. There are 16 residues in the CDR3.

The chain has TRBV19 and TRBJ2-3; 7 nucleotides match TRBD1. The germline CDR1 and CDR2 sequences are LNHDA and SQIVND (reference sequence). The CDR3 has 14 amino acids. V trimming: 5 bases; J trimming: 1 base; junction bases outside the gene matches: 3. The CDR3 region is CASSVQGGTDTQYF. DNA of the CDR3: TGTGCCAGTAGTGTGCAGGGGGGCACAGATACGCAGTATTTT.

The V and J genes are TRBV4-2 and TRBJ1-6, with a weak D call TRBD1 (5 bases). The CDR3 covers 12 residues. V was shortened by 8 bases and J by 15 bases, with 17 bases between the two germline ends. Germline V gene lookup returns CDR1 LGHNA and CDR2 YNFKEQ. The CDR3 sequence is CASQGRSSVLHF. CDR3 DNA: TGTGCCAGCCAGGGACGGTCGTCAGTCCTCCACTTT.

J is TRBJ1-2 and V is TRBV13, with TRBD1 as a possible D gene (5 bases). This CDR3 is 14 amino acids long. Germline V gene data show CDR1 as PRHDT and CDR2 as FYEKMQ (reference sequence). Trimming took 4 bases from V and 3 from J, leaving 12 bases between them. CDR3: CASSSPGQDYGYTF. In nucleotides, the CDR3 is TGTGCCAGCAGCTCGCCAGGGCAGGACTATGGCTACACCTTC.

This clone occurred once. CDR3 DNA sequence: TGTGCCCCGAGGGGGCGGGAGAAGACAGATACGCAGTATTTT. Translating gives CAPRGREKTDTQYF. The chain couples TRBV21-1 to TRBJ2-3. TRBV21-1 is a pseudogene locus. This CDR3 comprises 14 residues.

This rearrangement joins TRBV30 to TRBJ2-3; D is ambiguous. The CDR3 totals 13 residues. Germline lookup yields CDR1 GTSNPN and CDR2 SVGIG (reference sequence). V dropped 2 bases and J dropped 2 bases, with 8 bases sitting between them. The CDR3 loop is CAWSPSLTDTQYF. CDR3 nucleotides: TGTGCCTGGAGTCCCTCCCTCACAGATACGCAGTATTTT. Full variable domain (outside the CDR3, taken from reference TRBV30 and TRBJ2-3): SQTIHQWPATLVQPVGSPLSLECTVEGTSNPNLYWYRQAAGRGLQLLFYSVGIGQISSEVPQNLSASRPQDRQFILSSKKLLLSDSGFYLCAWSPSLTDTQYFGPGTRLTVL.

The chain employs TRBV30 and TRBJ1-2; a weak D match, TRBD1 (5 bases). The CDR3 is 12 residues long. Germline lookup yields CDR1 GTSNPN and CDR2 SVGIG (reference sequence). With 0 bases removed from V and 8 bases from J, the gap between germline ends came to 10 bases. The CDR3 here is CAWSVSGSGYTF. DNA of the CDR3: TGTGCCTGGAGTGTCTCAGGGAGCGGCTACACCTTC. Looking up the rest from reference TRBV30 and TRBJ1-2 gives the full variable domain: SQTIHQWPATLVQPVGSPLSLECTVEGTSNPNLYWYRQAAGRGLQLLFYSVGIGQISSEVPQNLSASRPQDRQFILSSKKLLLSDSGFYLCAWSVSGSGYTFGSGTRLTVV.

The CDR3 DNA sequence: TGTGCCGGCCCGACTAGCGGGAGAGCACAAGAGACCCAGTACTTC. Protein: CAGPTSGRAQETQYF. The chain links TRBV6-5 to TRBJ2-5; 12 bases are a match to TRBD2. The CDR3 loop spans 15 amino acids. J was trimmed by 2 bases and V by 11 bases; bases with no gene match: 9. CDR1 is MNHEY, CDR2 SVGAGI, per germline.

The V call is TRBV11-2, the J call TRBJ2-6, with D unresolved. The CDR3 runs 15 residues. Germline-derived CDR1 and CDR2 are SGHAT and FQNNGV. The germline V and J ends were trimmed by 4 bases and 4 bases, with 11 bases remaining between them. The CDR3 nucleotides are TGTGCCAGCAGCTCTACCAGGTCCGGGGCCAACGTCCTGACTTTC. This sequence encodes CASSSTRSGANVLTF.

The V gene is TRBV6-6, the J gene TRBJ1-1; D may be TRBD1 (5 bases). CDR3 length: 15 residues. The V and J ends lost 7 bases and 2 bases respectively, with 17 bases between them. From germline, CDR1 is MNHNY and CDR2 SVGAGI (reference sequence). CDR3 DNA: TGTGCCAGCAATCGGGGCCGCCAGGGCAACACTGAAGCTTTCTTT. Protein sequence: CASNRGRQGNTEAFF.

The rearrangement uses TRBV5-1 and TRBJ2-5; TRBD1 might be the D (5 bases). V shed 4 bases and J shed 1 base, with 17 bases lying between them. The CDR3 is 16 residues long. Germline values: CDR1 SGHRS, CDR2 YFSETQ. CDR3 sequence: CASSDQGGVGQETQYF. CDR3 in DNA: TGCGCCAGCAGCGACCAGGGCGGTGTGGGCCAAGAGACCCAGTACTTC.

The chain joins TRBV14 to TRBJ1-1; the match to TRBD1 covers 7 bases. CDR1 is SGHDN, CDR2 FVKESK, per germline. After removal of 4 bases from V and 3 bases from J, the junction contained 5 bases not matched to a gene. The CDR3 extends over 14 amino acids. Here the CDR3 DNA reads TGTGCCAGCAGCCGAGACAGGGTGTACACTGAAGCTTTCTTT. Translating it yields CASSRDRVYTEAFF.

The V gene is TRBV10-3, the J gene TRBJ2-1, with 9 bases identical to TRBD2. This CDR3 has 14 residues. V shed 10 bases and J 1 base; nucleotides not matched to a gene: 5. CDR1 and CDR2 from the germline V gene are ENHRY and SYGVKD. The CDR3 DNA reads TGTGCCACCCGGACTAGCGCATCCTACAATGAGCAGTTCTTC. Amino acid sequence: CATRTSASYNEQFF.

V usage is TRBV29-1 and J usage is TRBJ2-7; possibly TRBD2 for D (6 bases). The CDR3 extends over 16 amino acids. CDR1 SQVTM and CDR2 ANQGSEA come from the germline V gene. V was trimmed by 6 bases and J by 0 bases, leaving 21 bases between them. For the CDR3, the DNA is TGCAGCGTGACCCTCCCCGGGGGAGGTTCCTCCTACGAGCAGTACTTC. Its protein product is CSVTLPGGGSSYEQYF.

J is TRBJ1-1 and V is TRBV11-2, with D tentatively TRBD1 (6 bases). Germline lookup yields CDR1 SGHAT and CDR2 FQNNGV. The CDR3 consists of 13 residues. V lost 8 bases to trimming and J lost 1 base, with 11 bases between them. CDR3 amino acids: CASGGQPNTEAFF. The CDR3 coding sequence is TGTGCCAGCGGAGGACAGCCGAACACTGAAGCTTTCTTT.

V is TRBV29-1 and J is TRBJ2-7, with D uncertain. Germline values: CDR1 SQVTM, CDR2 ANQGSEA. The CDR3 loop spans 14 amino acids. Trimming removed 1 base at V and 2 bases at J, with 12 bases between. For the CDR3, the DNA is TGCAGCGTTGAAGGAGAGACTGACCCCTACGAGCAGTACTTC. This codes for CSVEGETDPYEQYF.

This clone has more than one count but fewer than ten. The chain joins TRBV30 to TRBJ1-2; no clear D. V lost 4 bases, J lost 4 bases, and 10 bases lay in between. Per the germline V gene, CDR1 is GTSNPN and CDR2 is SVGIG (reference sequence). This CDR3 spans 12 amino acids. Here the CDR3 reads CAWTRLGYGYTF. The CDR3 DNA sequence: TGTGCCTGGACCCGACTTGGCTATGGCTACACCTTC.

The chain has TRBV18 and TRBJ2-2; 7 bases map to TRBD1. The ends lost 3 bases at V and 0 bases at J; junction bases unmatched: 1. The CDR3 runs 15 residues. Germline V lookup: CDR1 KGHSH, CDR2 LQKENI. The CDR3 DNA sequence: TGTGCCAGCTCACCCCAGGGGGCGAACACCGGGGAGCTGTTTTTT. This sequence encodes CASSPQGANTGELFF. Full variable domain (outside the CDR3, taken from reference TRBV18 and TRBJ2-2): NAGVMQNPRHLVRRRGQEARLRCSPMKGHSHVYWYRQLPEEGLKFMVYLQKENIIDESGMPKERFSAEFPKEGPSILRIQQVVRGDSAAYFCASSPQGANTGELFFGEGSRLTVL.

This clone was detected only once. The V call is TRBV2, the J call TRBJ1-5; D remains unclear. CDR3 size: 13 residues. V lost 1 base and J lost 5, with 6 bases in between. In germline, CDR1 is SNHLY, CDR2 FYNNEI. The CDR3 coding sequence is TGTGCCAGCAGTGAAGTTTTGGATCAGCCCCAGCATTTT. It is translated as CASSEVLDQPQHF.

The chain joins TRBV19 to TRBJ2-1; 9 bases map to TRBD1. The CDR3 is 16 residues long. Germline V gene sequence: CDR1 LNHDA, CDR2 SQIVND (reference sequence). J gave up 8 bases and V 6 bases, and 14 bases lay outside the gene matches. The DNA of the CDR3 is TGTGCCAGTAGCCTTGAAACAGGGGGCATTAAGGATGAGCAGTTCTTC. It is translated as CASSLETGGIKDEQFF.

Note on this clone: The sample has other DNA sequences that encode this CDR3 too. The gene calls are TRBV6-5 and TRBJ2-7; 8 nucleotides match TRBD1. The V segment lost 4 bases and the J segment 2 bases; nucleotides outside the gene matches: 1. CDR3 length equals 13 residues. Germline CDR1 MNHEY, CDR2 SVGAGI. The CDR3 nucleotides are TGTGCCAGCAGTTCAGGGGGCCCCTACGAGCAGTACTTC. Protein: CASSSGGPYEQYF.

The V call is TRBV19, the J call TRBJ2-6, with 10 positions matching TRBD1. Unmatched junction bases numbered 9, after V lost 3 bases and J lost 4 bases. The CDR3 loop spans 18 amino acids. The germline CDR1 and CDR2 sequences are LNHDA and SQIVND (reference sequence). The CDR3 sequence: CASSIPPDRGRGANVLTF. Written as DNA, the CDR3 is TGTGCCAGTAGTATCCCCCCCGACAGGGGGCGGGGGGCCAACGTCCTGACTTTC.

The genes are TRBV5-6 and TRBJ2-3; D may be TRBD1 or TRBD2 (5 bases each). The germline V and J ends were trimmed by 4 bases and 4 bases, with 22 bases remaining between them. The germline V gene has CDR1 SGHDT and CDR2 YYEEEE. This CDR3 region has 17 residues. CDR3 protein: CASSTRTWVMGADTQYF. Here the CDR3 DNA reads TGTGCCAGCAGCACCAGGACATGGGTAATGGGGGCAGATACGCAGTATTTT.

The CDR3 coding sequence is TGTGCCAGCAGCCTTAGGACAGGGGAATACTATGGCTACACCTTC. It translates to CASSLRTGEYYGYTF. The chain employs TRBV3-1 (or the pseudogene TRBV3-2) and TRBJ1-2, with 9 nucleotides matching TRBD1. The V gene end was trimmed by 4 bases and the J gene end by 3 bases; junction bases not matched to a gene: 6. Per the germline V gene, CDR1 is LGHDT and CDR2 is YNNKEL (reference sequence). The CDR3 runs to 15 residues.